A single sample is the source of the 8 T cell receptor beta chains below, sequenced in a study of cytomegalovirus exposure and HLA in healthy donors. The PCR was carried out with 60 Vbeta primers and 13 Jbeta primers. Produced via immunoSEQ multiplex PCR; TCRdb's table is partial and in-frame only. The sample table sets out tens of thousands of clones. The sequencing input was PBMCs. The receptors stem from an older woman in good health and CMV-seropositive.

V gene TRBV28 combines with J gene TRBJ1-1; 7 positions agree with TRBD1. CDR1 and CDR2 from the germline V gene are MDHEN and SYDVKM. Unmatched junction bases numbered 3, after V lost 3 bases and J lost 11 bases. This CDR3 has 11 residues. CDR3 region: CASSFSRGAFF. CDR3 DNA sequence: TGTGCCAGCAGTTTTAGCAGGGGGGCTTTCTTT.

This chain's CDR3 is CASSLGTSGGSQETQYF. The CDR3, as DNA: TGTGCCAGCAGCTTGGGGACTAGCGGGGGCAGCCAAGAGACCCAGTACTTC. The rearrangement links TRBV5-4 to TRBJ2-5; 13 bases are a match to TRBD2. Germline V gives CDR1 SGHNT, CDR2 YYREEE (reference sequence). The V gene end was trimmed by 0 bases and the J gene end by 1 base; junction bases not matched to a gene: 3. The CDR3 is 17 amino acids.

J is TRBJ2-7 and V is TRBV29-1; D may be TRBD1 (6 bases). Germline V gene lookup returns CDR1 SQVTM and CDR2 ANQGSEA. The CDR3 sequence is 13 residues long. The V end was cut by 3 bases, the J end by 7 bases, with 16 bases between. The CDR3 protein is CSVDSGHTGEQYF. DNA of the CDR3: TGCAGCGTTGACTCGGGACACACAGGGGAGCAGTACTTC.

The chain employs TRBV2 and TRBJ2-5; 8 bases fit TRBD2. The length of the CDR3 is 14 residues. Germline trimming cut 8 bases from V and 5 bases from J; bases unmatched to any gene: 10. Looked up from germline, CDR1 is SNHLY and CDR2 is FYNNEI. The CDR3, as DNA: TGTGCCAGCTCCCGGGGGGGCCTCGGGGAGACCCAGTACTTC. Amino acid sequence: CASSRGGLGETQYF.

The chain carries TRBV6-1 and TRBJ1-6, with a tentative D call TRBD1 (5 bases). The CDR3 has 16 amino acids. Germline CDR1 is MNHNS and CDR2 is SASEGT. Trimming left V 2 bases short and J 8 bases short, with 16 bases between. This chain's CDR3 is CASSELGAPRHSPLHF. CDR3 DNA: TGTGCCAGCAGTGAATTAGGGGCCCCACGCCATTCACCCCTCCACTTT.

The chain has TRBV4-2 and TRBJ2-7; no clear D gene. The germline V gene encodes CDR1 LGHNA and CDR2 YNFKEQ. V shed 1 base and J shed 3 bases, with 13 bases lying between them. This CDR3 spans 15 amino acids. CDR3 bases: TGTGCCAGCAGCCAAGTTGGCAGGAACGACTACGAGCAGTACTTC. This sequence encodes CASSQVGRNDYEQYF.

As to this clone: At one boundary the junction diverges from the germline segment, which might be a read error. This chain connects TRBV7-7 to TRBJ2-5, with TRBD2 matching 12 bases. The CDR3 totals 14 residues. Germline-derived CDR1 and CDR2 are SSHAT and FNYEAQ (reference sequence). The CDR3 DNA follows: TGTGCTAGCAGCTCCGGACTAGCGGGGGAGACCCAGTACTTC. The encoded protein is CASSSGLAGETQYF.

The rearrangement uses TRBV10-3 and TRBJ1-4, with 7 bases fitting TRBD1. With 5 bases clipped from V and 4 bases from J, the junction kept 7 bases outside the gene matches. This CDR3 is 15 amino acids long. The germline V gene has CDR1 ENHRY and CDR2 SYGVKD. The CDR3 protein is CAISPSGGINEKLFF. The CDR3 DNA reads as TGTGCCATCAGTCCCTCAGGGGGGATTAATGAAAAACTGTTTTTT.